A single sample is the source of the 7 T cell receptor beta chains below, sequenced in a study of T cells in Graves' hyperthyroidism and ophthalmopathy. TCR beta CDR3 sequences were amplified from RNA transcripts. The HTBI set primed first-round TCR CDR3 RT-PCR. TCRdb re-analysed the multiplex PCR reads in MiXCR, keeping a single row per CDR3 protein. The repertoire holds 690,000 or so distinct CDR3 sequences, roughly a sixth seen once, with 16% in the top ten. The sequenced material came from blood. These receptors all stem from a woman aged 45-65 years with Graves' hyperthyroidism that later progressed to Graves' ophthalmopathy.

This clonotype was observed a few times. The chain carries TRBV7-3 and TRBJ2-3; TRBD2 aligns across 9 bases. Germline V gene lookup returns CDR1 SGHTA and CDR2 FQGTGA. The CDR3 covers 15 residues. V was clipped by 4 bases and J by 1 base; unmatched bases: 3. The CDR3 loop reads CASSSSSGGTDTQYF. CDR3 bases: TGTGCCAGCAGCTCGTCTAGCGGGGGCACAGATACGCAGTATTTT.

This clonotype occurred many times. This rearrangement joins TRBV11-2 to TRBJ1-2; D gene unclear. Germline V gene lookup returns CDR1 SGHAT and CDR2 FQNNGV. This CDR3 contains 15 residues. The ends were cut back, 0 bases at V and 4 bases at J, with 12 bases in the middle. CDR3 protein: CASSLDLREPYGYTF. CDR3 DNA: TGTGCCAGCAGCTTAGATCTGAGGGAACCCTATGGCTACACCTTC.

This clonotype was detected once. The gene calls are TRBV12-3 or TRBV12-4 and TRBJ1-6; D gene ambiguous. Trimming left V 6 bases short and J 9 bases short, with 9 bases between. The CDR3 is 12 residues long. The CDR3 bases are TGTGCCAGCAGGGTTTACGGTTCACCCCTCCACTTT. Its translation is CASRVYGSPLHF.

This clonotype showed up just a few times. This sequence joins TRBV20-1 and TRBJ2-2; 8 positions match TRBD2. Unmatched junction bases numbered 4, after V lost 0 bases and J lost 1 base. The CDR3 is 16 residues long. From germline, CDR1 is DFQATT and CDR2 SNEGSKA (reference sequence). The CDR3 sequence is CSARESSGMNTGELFF. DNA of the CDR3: TGCAGTGCTAGAGAGAGTAGCGGGATGAACACCGGGGAGCTGTTTTTT.

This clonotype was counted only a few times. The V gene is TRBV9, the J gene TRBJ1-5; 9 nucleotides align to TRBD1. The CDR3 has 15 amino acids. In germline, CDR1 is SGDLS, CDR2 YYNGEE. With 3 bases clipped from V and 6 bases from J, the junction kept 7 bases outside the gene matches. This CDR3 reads CASSATGTGSQPQHF. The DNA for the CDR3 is TGTGCCAGCAGCGCAACCGGGACAGGGAGTCAGCCCCAGCATTTT. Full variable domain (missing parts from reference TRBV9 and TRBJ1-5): DSGVTQTPKHLITATGQRVTLRCSPRSGDLSVYWYQQSLDQGLQFLIQYYNGEERAKGNILERFSAQQFPDLHSELNLSSLELGDSALYFCASSATGTGSQPQHFGDGTRLSIL.

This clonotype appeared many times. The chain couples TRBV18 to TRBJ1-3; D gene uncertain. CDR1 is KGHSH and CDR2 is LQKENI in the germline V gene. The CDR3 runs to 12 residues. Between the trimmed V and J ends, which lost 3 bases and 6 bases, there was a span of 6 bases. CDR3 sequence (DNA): TGTGCCAGCTCACCGCAGGCAAACACCATATATTTT. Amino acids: CASSPQANTIYF. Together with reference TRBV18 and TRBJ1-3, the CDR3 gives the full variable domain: NAGVMQNPRHLVRRRGQEARLRCSPMKGHSHVYWYRQLPEEGLKFMVYLQKENIIDESGMPKERFSAEFPKEGPSILRIQQVVRGDSAAYFCASSPQANTIYFGEGSWLTVV.

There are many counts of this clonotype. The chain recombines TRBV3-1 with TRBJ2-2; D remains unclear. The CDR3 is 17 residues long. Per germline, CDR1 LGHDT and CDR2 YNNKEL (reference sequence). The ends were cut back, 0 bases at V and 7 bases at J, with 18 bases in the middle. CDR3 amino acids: CASSQDLPGTWDGELFF. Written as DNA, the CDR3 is TGTGCCAGCAGCCAAGATCTTCCAGGAACATGGGACGGGGAGCTGTTTTTT. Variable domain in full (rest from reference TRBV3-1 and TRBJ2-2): DTAVSQTPKYLVTQMGNDKSIKCEQNLGHDTMYWYKQDSKKFLKIMFSYNNKELIINETVPNRFSPKSPDKAHLNLHINSLELGDSAVYFCASSQDLPGTWDGELFFGEGSRLTVL.